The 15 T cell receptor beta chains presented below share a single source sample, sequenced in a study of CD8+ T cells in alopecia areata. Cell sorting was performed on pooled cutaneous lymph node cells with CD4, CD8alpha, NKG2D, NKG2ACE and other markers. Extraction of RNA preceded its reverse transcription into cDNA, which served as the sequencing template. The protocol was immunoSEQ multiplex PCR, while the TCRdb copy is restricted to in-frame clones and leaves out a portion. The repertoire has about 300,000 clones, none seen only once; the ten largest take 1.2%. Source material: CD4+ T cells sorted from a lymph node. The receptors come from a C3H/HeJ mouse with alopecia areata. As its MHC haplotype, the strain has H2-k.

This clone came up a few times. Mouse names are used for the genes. CDR3 protein: CASSDRTGDNSDYTF. The part of the CDR3 DNA that was read is TGTGCCAGCAGTGATCGGACAGGGGACAACTCC. The chain is built from TRBV13-3 and TRBJ1-2, with TRBD1 matching over 9 bases. The read ends 4 residues before the CDR3 terminus; that terminus is restored from the germline J gene. The CDR3 runs 15 residues. Germline V gene lookup returns CDR1 NNHDY and CDR2 SYVADS. Trimming removed 1 base from V and 2 bases from J; junction bases left unmatched: 3.

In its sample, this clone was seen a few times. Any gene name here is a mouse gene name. The sequenced part of the CDR3 DNA is TGTGCCAGCAGTATCTGGGGGGTCTCAAACACCGGG. It encodes CASSIWGVSNTG. The CDR3 as a whole reads CASSIWGVSNTGQLYF. The chain uses TRBV19 and TRBJ2-2; 8 bases line up with TRBD2. With the read ending 4 residues before the CDR3 end, the germline J gene is used to fill in that end. Losses at the gene ends were 2 bases for V and 0 bases for J; bases not matched to a gene: 3. The CDR3 loop spans 16 amino acids. Germline V gene sequence: CDR1 FNHDT, CDR2 SITEND (reference sequence).

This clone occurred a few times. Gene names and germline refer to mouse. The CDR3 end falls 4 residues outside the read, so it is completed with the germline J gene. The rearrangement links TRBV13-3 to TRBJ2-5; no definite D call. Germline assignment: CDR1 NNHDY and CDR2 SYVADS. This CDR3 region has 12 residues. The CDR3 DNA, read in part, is TGTGCCAGCAGTGCAAAGGAAGAC. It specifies CASSAKED. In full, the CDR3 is CASSAKEDTQYF.

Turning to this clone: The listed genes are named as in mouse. The covered CDR3 bases are TGTGCCCCCGTGGGTTTTAACCAAGAC. It is translated as CAPVGFNQD. The whole CDR3 sequence is CAPVGFNQDTQYF. J is TRBJ2-5 and V is TRBV3; D unresolved. The read terminates 4 residues ahead of where the CDR3 ends, so the germline J gene completes it. CDR1 SNHLY and CDR2 FYNGKV come from the germline V gene (reference sequence). The CDR3 spans 13 residues. Trimming took 11 bases from V and 0 from J, leaving 12 bases between them.

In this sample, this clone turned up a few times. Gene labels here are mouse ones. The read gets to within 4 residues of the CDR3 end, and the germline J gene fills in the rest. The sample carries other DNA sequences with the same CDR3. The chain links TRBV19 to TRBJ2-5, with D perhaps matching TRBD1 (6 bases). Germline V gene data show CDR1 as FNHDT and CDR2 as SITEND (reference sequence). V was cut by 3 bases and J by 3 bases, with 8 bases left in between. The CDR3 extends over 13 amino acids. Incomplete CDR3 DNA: TGTGCCAGCAGTAGAGGACAGCAAGAC. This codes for CASSRGQQD. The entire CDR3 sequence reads CASSRGQQDTQYF.

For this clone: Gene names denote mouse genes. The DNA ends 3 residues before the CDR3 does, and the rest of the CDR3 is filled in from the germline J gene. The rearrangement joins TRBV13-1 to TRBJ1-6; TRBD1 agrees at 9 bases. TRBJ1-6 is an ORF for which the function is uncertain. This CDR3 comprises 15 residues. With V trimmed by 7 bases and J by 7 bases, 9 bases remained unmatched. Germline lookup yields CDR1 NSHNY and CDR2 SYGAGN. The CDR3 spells CASGPGTGRNSPLYF. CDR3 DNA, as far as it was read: TGTGCCAGCGGTCCCGGGACAGGGCGGAATTCGCCC.

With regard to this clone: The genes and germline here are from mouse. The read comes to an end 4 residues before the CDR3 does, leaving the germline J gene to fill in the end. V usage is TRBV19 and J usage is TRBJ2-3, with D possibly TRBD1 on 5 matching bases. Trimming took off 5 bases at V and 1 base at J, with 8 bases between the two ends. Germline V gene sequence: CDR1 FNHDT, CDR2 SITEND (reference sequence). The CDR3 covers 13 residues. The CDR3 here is CASRSRGAETLYF. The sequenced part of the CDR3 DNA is TGTGCCAGCAGATCCAGGGGTGCAGAA.

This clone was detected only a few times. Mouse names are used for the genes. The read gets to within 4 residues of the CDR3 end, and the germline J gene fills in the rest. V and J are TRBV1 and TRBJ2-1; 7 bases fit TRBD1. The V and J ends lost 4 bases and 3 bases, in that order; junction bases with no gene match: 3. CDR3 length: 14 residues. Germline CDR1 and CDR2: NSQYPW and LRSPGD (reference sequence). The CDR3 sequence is CTCSGDSSYAEQFF. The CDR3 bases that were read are TGCACCTGCAGTGGGGACAGTAGCTATGCT.

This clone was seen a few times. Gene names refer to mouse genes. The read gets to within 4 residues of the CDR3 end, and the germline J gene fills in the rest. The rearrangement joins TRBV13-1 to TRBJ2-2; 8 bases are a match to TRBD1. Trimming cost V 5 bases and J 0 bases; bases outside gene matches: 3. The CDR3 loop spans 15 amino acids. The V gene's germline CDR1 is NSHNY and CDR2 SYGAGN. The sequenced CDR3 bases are TGTGCCAGCAGGGGACAGGAATCAAACACCGGG. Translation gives CASRGQESNTG. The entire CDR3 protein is CASRGQESNTGQLYF.

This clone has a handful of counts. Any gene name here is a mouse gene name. The part of the CDR3 DNA that was read is TGTGCCAGCAGCCACCCGGGACTGGGGGGGCCT. Amino acid sequence: CASSHPGLGGP. The whole CDR3 protein reads CASSHPGLGGPEQFF. The chain employs TRBV5 and TRBJ2-1; 14 bases are a match to TRBD2. The CDR3 goes on 4 residues after the read ends, and that part is filled in from the germline J gene. The CDR3 runs to 15 residues. Germline CDR1 reads LGHNA; CDR2 reads YNLKQL (reference sequence).

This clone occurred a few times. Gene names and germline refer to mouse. CDR3 sequence reads: CTCSASGGFSEQFF. The sequenced CDR3 bases are TGCACCTGCAGTGCTTCTGGGGGATTCTCT. The chain is built from TRBV1 and TRBJ2-1; 7 bases line up with TRBD2. The read gets to within 4 residues of the CDR3 end, and the germline J gene fills in the rest. The germline CDR1 and CDR2 sequences are NSQYPW and LRSPGD (reference sequence). The CDR3 runs 14 residues.

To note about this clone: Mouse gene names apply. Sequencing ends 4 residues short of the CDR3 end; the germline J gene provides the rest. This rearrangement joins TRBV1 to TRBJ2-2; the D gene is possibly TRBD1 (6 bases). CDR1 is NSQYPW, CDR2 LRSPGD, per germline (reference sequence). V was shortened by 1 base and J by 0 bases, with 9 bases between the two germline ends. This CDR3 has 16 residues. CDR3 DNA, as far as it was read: TGCACCTGCAGTGCAGGACGGACAGCAAACACCGGG. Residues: CTCSAGRTANTG. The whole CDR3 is CTCSAGRTANTGQLYF. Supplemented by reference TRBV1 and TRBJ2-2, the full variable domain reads VTLLEQNPRWRLVPRGQAVNLRCILKNSQYPWMSWYQQDLQKQLQWLFTLRSPGDKEVKSLPGADYLATRVTDTELRLQVANMSQGRTLYCTCSAGRTANTGQLYFGEGSKLTVL.

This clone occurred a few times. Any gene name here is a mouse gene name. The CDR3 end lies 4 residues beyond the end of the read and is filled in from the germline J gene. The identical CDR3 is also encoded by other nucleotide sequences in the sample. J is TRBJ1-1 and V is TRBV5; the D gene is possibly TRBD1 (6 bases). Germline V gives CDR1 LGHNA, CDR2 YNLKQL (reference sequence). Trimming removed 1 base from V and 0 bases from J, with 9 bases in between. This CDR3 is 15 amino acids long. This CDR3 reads CASSQVGTTNTEVFF. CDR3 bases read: TGTGCCAGCAGCCAAGTTGGGACAACAAACACA.

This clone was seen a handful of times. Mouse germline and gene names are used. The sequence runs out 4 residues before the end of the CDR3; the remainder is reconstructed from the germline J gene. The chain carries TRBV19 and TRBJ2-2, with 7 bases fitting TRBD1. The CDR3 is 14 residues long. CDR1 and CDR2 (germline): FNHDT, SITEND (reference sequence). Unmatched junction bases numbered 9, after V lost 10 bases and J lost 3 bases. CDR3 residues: CAPRRDSDTGQLYF. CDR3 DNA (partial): TGTGCCCCCAGGAGGGACAGCGACACCGGG.

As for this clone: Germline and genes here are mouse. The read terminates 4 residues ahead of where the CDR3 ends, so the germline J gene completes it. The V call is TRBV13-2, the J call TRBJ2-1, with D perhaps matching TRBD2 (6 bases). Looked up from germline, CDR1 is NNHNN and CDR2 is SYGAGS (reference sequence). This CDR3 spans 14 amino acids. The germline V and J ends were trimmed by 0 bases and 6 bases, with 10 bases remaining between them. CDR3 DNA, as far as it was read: TGTGCCAGCGGTGATGTGGGGGTGGGTGCT. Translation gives CASGDVGVGA. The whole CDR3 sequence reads CASGDVGVGAEQFF.